These 23 T cell receptor beta chains came from one sample sequenced in a study of cytomegalovirus exposure and HLA in healthy donors. The primer mix had 60 Vbeta and 13 Jbeta primers. TCRdb's table, derived via immunoSEQ multiplex PCR, lists solely in-frame clones and lacks some. The sample shows around 180,000 clones, around nine tenths of them seen only once. Sequencing was performed on PBMCs. These receptors originate from a woman between 18 and 29 years old in good health and CMV-seronegative.

V usage is TRBV11-2 and J usage is TRBJ1-2; 7 nucleotides agree with TRBD1. The CDR3 totals 14 residues. Germline loops: CDR1 SGHAT, CDR2 FQNNGV. V was clipped by 5 bases and J by 4 bases; unmatched bases: 7. The CDR3 region has the DNA TGTGCCAGCAGCCCGACGACAGGGTTCTATGGCTACACCTTC. Its protein is CASSPTTGFYGYTF.

This clone was found once. The chain couples TRBV27 to TRBJ2-5, with D perhaps matching TRBD1 (6 bases). Between the trimmed V and J ends, which lost 6 bases and 6 bases, there was a span of 17 bases. From germline, CDR1 is MNHEY and CDR2 SMNVEV (reference sequence). The length of the CDR3 is 14 residues. The CDR3 nucleotides read TGTGCCAGCAGGTACAGGGCGGAGGTTAAGACCCAGTACTTC. Protein product: CASRYRAEVKTQYF.

The count of this clone is one. The gene calls are TRBV19 and TRBJ2-7; 10 positions agree with TRBD1. The CDR3 is made up of 15 amino acids. The ends lost 7 bases at V and 4 bases at J; junction bases unmatched: 10. Per germline, CDR1 LNHDA and CDR2 SQIVND (reference sequence). DNA for the CDR3: TGTGCCAGTACCCCCGGGACAGGGGTTGGTTACGAGCAGTACTTC. It is translated as CASTPGTGVGYEQYF.

The CDR3 region is CSVWGRLNQPQHF. CDR3 DNA sequence: TGCAGCGTTTGGGGCCGGCTCAATCAGCCCCAGCATTTT. The genes are TRBV29-1 and TRBJ1-5, with D tentatively TRBD1 (5 bases). From germline, CDR1 is SQVTM and CDR2 ANQGSEA. Trimming took off 5 bases at V and 3 bases at J, with 11 bases between the two ends. This CDR3 has 13 residues.

This clone appeared once. The chain uses TRBV28 and TRBJ2-2, with D uncertain. The CDR3 length is 14 residues. V dropped 3 bases and J dropped 1 base, with 6 bases sitting between them. Germline values: CDR1 MDHEN, CDR2 SYDVKM. The CDR3 DNA sequence: TGTGCCAGCAGTTTCGGTCTGAACACCGGGGAGCTGTTTTTT. Its translation is CASSFGLNTGELFF.

The rearrangement links TRBV15 to TRBJ2-3; 14 bases align to TRBD2. In germline, CDR1 is LNHNV, CDR2 YYDKDF (reference sequence). Trimming cost V 1 base and J 5 bases; bases outside gene matches: 11. The CDR3 totals 19 residues. The CDR3: CATSRVGLAGGPRIDTQYF. Here the CDR3 DNA reads TGTGCCACCAGCAGAGTCGGACTAGCGGGGGGCCCCCGAATAGATACGCAGTATTTT.

This clone was seen once. This chain joins TRBV7-3 and TRBJ1-1; 7 bases agree with TRBD1. This CDR3 region has 14 residues. Trimming removed 5 bases from V and 0 bases from J; junction bases left unmatched: 3. Germline lookup yields CDR1 SGHTA and CDR2 FQGTGA. For the CDR3, the DNA is TGTGCCAGCAGCCGACAGGGCCTGAACACTGAAGCTTTCTTT. Its protein product is CASSRQGLNTEAFF.

This clone was observed a single time. The chain uses TRBV2 and TRBJ2-5, with D unresolved. V dropped 10 bases and J dropped 5 bases, with 11 bases sitting between them. The CDR3 contains 11 residues. CDR1 SNHLY and CDR2 FYNNEI come from the germline V gene. The CDR3 here is CATRGWETQYF. CDR3 DNA: TGTGCCACCCGCGGTTGGGAGACCCAGTACTTC.

CDR3 in DNA: TGTGCCAGCAGCGTCCGGGGAGATCCCTCTGGAAACACCATATATTTT. The encoded protein is CASSVRGDPSGNTIYF. This sequence joins TRBV9 and TRBJ1-3; D ambiguous. Trimming cost V 2 bases and J 0 bases, with 12 bases left between them. The CDR3 has 16 residues. Germline V gives CDR1 SGDLS, CDR2 YYNGEE.

The chain joins TRBV20-1 to TRBJ1-1, with a weak D call TRBD1 (5 bases). Germline CDR1 and CDR2: DFQATT and SNEGSKA (reference sequence). The length of the CDR3 is 11 residues. V shed 5 bases and J shed 6 bases, with 10 bases lying between them. The CDR3 nucleotides read TGCAGTGCTGTAGGGGAGGCTGAAGCTTTCTTT. It is translated as CSAVGEAEAFF.

This clone was detected only a few times. The J gene is TRBJ2-7, the V gene TRBV27; possibly TRBD2 for D (5 bases). Trimming pared 5 bases from V and 5 bases from J, leaving 22 bases between. Germline values: CDR1 MNHEY, CDR2 SMNVEV (reference sequence). This CDR3 comprises 16 residues. The CDR3 is CASSLRAGENYHEQYF. CDR3 nucleotides: TGTGCCAGCAGTCTAAGGGCCGGGGAGAACTACCACGAGCAGTACTTC.

V gene TRBV7-2 combines with J gene TRBJ1-6; tentatively, D is TRBD1 (5 bases). V was clipped by 4 bases and J by 12 bases, with 13 bases between them. Germline lookup yields CDR1 SGHTA and CDR2 FQGNSA. CDR3 length: 13 amino acids. CDR3: CASSSLRDKPLHF. CDR3 coding DNA: TGTGCCAGCAGCTCCCTCAGGGATAAACCCCTCCACTTT.

The chain recombines TRBV4-3 with TRBJ2-5, with 11 nucleotides matching TRBD2. J was trimmed by 5 bases and V by 2 bases; bases with no gene match: 10. CDR3 length: 17 amino acids. Germline values: CDR1 LGHNA, CDR2 YSLEER. In nucleotides, the CDR3 is TGCGCCAGCAGCCAAAGCTCTAGCGGGAGGCCCCGGGAGACCCAGTACTTC. Its protein product is CASSQSSSGRPRETQYF.

V is TRBV28 and J is TRBJ1-5; D is perhaps TRBD1 (6 bases). In germline, CDR1 is MDHEN, CDR2 SYDVKM. This CDR3 has 16 residues. V was clipped by 1 base and J by 8 bases, with 18 bases between them. The DNA for the CDR3 is TGTGCCAGCAGTTTATTCCAGGGGTCTTTTAGGGAGCCCCAGCATTTT. This sequence encodes CASSLFQGSFREPQHF.

V usage is TRBV6-1 and J usage is TRBJ1-6; D is uncertain. There are 13 residues in the CDR3. V was trimmed by 7 bases and J by 7 bases, leaving 11 bases between them. Germline values: CDR1 MNHNS, CDR2 SASEGT. CDR3 residues: CASMRVLNSPLHF. CDR3 in DNA: TGTGCCAGCATGAGGGTTTTAAATTCACCCCTCCACTTT.

This rearrangement joins TRBV6-5 to TRBJ2-1; 8 bases agree with TRBD2. The junction had 12 bases not matched to a gene; V was cut back by 5 bases and J by 9 bases. In germline, CDR1 is MNHEY, CDR2 SVGAGI. This CDR3 has 15 residues. The CDR3 region is CASSAGTRSLCEQFF. The CDR3 coding sequence is TGTGCCAGCAGTGCCGGGACTAGGTCCCTTTGTGAGCAGTTCTTC.

J is TRBJ1-1 and V is TRBV30; D gene unclear. The germline gives CDR1 GTSNPN, CDR2 SVGIG (reference sequence). The CDR3 loop spans 14 amino acids. Deletions cut 0 bases from V and 1 base from J, with 9 bases between. The CDR3 reads CAWSVGGKNTEAFF. CDR3 coding DNA: TGTGCCTGGAGTGTAGGCGGAAAGAACACTGAAGCTTTCTTT.

About this clone itself: Distinct nucleotide sequences in the sample also encode this CDR3. The chain is built from TRBV6-5 and TRBJ2-7; unclear D gene. The germline gives CDR1 MNHEY, CDR2 SVGAGI. V lost 0 bases and J lost 2, with 11 bases in between. The CDR3 is 15 residues long. The CDR3 coding sequence is TGTGCCAGCAGTTACTCGCGACTGGCGGCCTACGAGCAGTACTTC. This gives the protein CASSYSRLAAYEQYF.

The chain combines TRBV9 with TRBJ2-2; 7 bases agree with TRBD2. V lost 3 bases, J lost 4 bases, and 6 bases stayed unmatched. The germline V gene encodes CDR1 SGDLS and CDR2 YYNGEE. The CDR3 sequence is 15 residues long. In DNA, the CDR3 is TGTGCCAGCAGCGCCCAACTAGCGAGCACCGGGGAGCTGTTTTTT. It is translated as CASSAQLASTGELFF. Full variable domain (rest looked up from reference TRBV9 and TRBJ2-2): DSGVTQTPKHLITATGQRVTLRCSPRSGDLSVYWYQQSLDQGLQFLIQYYNGEERAKGNILERFSAQQFPDLHSELNLSSLELGDSALYFCASSAQLASTGELFFGEGSRLTVL.

This rearrangement joins TRBV6-1 to TRBJ2-2; unclear D gene. CDR1 and CDR2 (germline): MNHNS, SASEGT. The germline V and J ends were trimmed by 0 bases and 0 bases, with 8 bases remaining between them. The CDR3 is made up of 16 amino acids. The CDR3 loop is CASSEAWRTNTGELFF. In DNA form, the CDR3 reads TGTGCCAGCAGTGAAGCATGGCGGACGAACACCGGGGAGCTGTTTTTT.

The gene calls are TRBV19 and TRBJ1-2, with D uncertain. This CDR3 is built from 12 residues. Trimming pared 7 bases from V and 7 bases from J, leaving 13 bases between. CDR1 is LNHDA and CDR2 is SQIVND in the germline V gene (reference sequence). In DNA form, the CDR3 reads TGTGCCAGTACCTCATACTTTTTTGGCTACACCTTC. Translation: CASTSYFFGYTF.

The chain couples TRBV5-1 to TRBJ2-2, with 7 bases that match TRBD2. From germline, CDR1 is SGHRS and CDR2 YFSETQ. V lost 4 bases to trimming and J lost 0 bases; unmatched junction nucleotides: 3. This CDR3 spans 15 amino acids. The CDR3 bases are TGCGCCAGCAGCGAACTAGCGACGAACACCGGGGAGCTGTTTTTT. Translation: CASSELATNTGELFF.

The rearrangement joins TRBV2 to TRBJ2-7; tentatively, D is TRBD2 (6 bases). CDR3 size: 12 residues. The ends were cut back, 5 bases at V and 7 bases at J, with 12 bases in the middle. The germline V gene has CDR1 SNHLY and CDR2 FYNNEI. The CDR3 reads CASSSSGKEQYF. Written as DNA, the CDR3 is TGTGCCAGCAGTAGTAGCGGAAAGGAGCAGTACTTC. The whole variable domain, filled in from reference TRBV2 and TRBJ2-7, reads EPEVTQTPSHQVTQMGQEVILRCVPISNHLYFYWYRQILGQKVEFLVSFYNNEISEKSEIFDDQFSVERPDGSNFTLKIRSTKLEDSAMYFCASSSSGKEQYFGPGTRLTVT.